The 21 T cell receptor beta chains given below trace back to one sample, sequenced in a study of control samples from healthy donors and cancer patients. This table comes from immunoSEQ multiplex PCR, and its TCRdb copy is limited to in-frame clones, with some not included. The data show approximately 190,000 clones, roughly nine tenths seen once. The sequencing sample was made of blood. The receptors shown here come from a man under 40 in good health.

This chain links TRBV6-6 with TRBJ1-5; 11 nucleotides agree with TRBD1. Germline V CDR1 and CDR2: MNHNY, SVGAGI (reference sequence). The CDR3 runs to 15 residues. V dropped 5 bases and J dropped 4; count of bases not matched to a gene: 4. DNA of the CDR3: TGTGCCAGCAGTCGGGACAGGGGGATTAATCAGCCCCAGCATTTT. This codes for CASSRDRGINQPQHF.

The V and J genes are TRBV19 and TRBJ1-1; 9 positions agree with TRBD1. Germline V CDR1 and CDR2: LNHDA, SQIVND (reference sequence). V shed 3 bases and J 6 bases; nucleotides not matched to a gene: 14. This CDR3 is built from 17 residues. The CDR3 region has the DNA TGTGCCAGTAGTATCGGCGTCCGGACAGGGGCAAGAGCTGAAGCTTTCTTT. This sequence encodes CASSIGVRTGARAEAFF.

The CDR3 DNA follows: TGTGCCAGCAGCTTAAGGTGGAATAGCAATCAGCCCCAGCATTTT. It translates to CASSLRWNSNQPQHF. The V and J genes are TRBV7-8 and TRBJ1-5; D ambiguous. CDR1 is SGHVS, CDR2 FQNEAQ, per germline. The CDR3 length is 15 residues. Trimming cost V 2 bases and J 0 bases, with 8 bases left between them.

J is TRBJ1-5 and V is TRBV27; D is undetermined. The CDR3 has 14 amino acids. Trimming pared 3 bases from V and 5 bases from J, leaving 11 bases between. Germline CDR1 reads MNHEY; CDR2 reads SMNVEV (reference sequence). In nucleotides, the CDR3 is TGTGCCAGCAGTTTTGGTTACGGAGATCAGCCCCAGCATTTT. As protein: CASSFGYGDQPQHF.

CDR3 protein: CASSSSRNYGYTF. The CDR3, as DNA: TGTGCCAGCAGTTCGAGCAGGAACTATGGCTACACCTTC. The chain links TRBV6-6 to TRBJ1-2; no reliable D call. V gave up 4 bases and J gave up 2 bases, with 8 bases separating them. CDR3 length: 13 amino acids. Per germline, CDR1 MNHNY and CDR2 SVGAGI (reference sequence).

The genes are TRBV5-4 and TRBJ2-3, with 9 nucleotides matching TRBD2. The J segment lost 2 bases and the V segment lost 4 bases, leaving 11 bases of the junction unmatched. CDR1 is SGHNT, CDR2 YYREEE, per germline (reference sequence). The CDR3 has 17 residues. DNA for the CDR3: TGTGCCAGCAGCCCTTTGGGTAGCGGGGGACCCACAGATACGCAGTATTTT. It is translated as CASSPLGSGGPTDTQYF.

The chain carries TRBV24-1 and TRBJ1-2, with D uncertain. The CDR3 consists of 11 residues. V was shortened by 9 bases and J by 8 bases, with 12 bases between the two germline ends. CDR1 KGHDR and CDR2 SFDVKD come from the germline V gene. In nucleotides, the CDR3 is TGTGCCACCTGGGCAGTGGAAGGCTACACCTTC. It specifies CATWAVEGYTF.

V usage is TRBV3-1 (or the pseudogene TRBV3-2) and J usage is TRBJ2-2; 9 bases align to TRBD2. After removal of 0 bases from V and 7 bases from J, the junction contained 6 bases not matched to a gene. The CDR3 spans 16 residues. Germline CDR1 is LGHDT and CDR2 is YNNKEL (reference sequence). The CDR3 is CASSQDRASGVGELFF. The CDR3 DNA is TGTGCCAGCAGCCAAGATCGGGCTAGCGGGGTCGGGGAGCTGTTTTTT.

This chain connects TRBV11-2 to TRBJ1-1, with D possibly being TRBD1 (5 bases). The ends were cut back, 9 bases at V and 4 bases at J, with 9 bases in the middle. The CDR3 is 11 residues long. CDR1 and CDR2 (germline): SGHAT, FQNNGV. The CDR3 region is CASTGSTEAFF. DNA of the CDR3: TGTGCCAGTACAGGCTCCACTGAAGCTTTCTTT.

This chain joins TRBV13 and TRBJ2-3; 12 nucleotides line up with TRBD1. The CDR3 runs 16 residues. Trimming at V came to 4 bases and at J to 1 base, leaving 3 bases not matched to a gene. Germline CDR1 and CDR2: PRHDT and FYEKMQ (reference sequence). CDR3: CASSWGQGAGTDTQYF. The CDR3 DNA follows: TGTGCCAGCAGCTGGGGACAGGGGGCGGGCACAGATACGCAGTATTTT.

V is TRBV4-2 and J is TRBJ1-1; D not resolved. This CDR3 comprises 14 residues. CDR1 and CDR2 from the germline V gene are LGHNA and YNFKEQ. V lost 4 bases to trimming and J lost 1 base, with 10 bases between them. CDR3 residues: CASSPTVENTEAFF. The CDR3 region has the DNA TGTGCCAGCAGCCCCACGGTAGAGAACACTGAAGCTTTCTTT.

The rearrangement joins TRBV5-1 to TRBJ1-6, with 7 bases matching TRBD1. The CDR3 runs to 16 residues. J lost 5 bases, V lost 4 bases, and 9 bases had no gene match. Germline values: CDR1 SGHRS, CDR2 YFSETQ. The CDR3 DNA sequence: TGCGCCAGCAGCCCTGGCGGACAGGATAATAATTCACCCCTCCACTTT. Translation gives CASSPGGQDNNSPLHF.

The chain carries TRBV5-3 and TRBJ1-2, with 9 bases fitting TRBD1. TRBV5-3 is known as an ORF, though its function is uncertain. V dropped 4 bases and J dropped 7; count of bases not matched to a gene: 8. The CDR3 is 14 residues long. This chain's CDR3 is CARSGAGTGSGYTF. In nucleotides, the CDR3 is TGTGCCAGAAGCGGAGCCGGGACAGGGTCTGGCTACACCTTC.

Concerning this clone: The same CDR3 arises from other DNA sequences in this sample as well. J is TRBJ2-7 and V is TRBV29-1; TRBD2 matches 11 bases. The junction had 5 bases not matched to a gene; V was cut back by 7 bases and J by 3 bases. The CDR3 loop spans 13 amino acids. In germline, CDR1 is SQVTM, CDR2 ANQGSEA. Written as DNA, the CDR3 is TGCAGCGGCGGAACTAGCGGGGGCTACGAGCAGTACTTC. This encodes CSGGTSGGYEQYF.

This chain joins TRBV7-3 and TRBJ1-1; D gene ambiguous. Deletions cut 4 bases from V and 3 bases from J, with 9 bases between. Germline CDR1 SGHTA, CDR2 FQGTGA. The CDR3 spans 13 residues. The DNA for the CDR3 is TGTGCCAGCAGCTCCCAGACGGACACTGAAGCTTTCTTT. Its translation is CASSSQTDTEAFF.

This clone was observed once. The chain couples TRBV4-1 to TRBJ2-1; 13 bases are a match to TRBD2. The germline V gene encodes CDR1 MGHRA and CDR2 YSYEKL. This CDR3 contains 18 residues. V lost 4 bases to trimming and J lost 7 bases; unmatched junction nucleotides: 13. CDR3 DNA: TGCGCCAGCAGCCTTCTCCTAGGGACTAGCGGGGAAGGGAATGAGCAGTTCTTC. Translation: CASSLLLGTSGEGNEQFF.

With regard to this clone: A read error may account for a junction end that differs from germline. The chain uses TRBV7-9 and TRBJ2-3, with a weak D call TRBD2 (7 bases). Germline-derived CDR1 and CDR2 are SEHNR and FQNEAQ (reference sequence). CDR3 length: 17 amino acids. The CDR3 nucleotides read TGTGCCAGCAGTTTAGGCCTCGGGGGGCCGAGCACAGATACGCAGTATTTT. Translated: CASSLGLGGPSTDTQYF.

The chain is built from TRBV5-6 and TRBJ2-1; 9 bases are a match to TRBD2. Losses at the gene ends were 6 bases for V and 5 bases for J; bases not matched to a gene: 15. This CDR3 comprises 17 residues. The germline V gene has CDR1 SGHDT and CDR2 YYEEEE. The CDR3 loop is CASNRPQIAGDHNEQFF. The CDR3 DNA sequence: TGTGCCAGCAACAGGCCCCAAATAGCGGGGGATCACAATGAGCAGTTCTTC. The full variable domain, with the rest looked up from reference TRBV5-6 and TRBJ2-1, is DAGVTQSPTHLIKTRGQQVTLRCSPKSGHDTVSWYQQALGQGPQFIFQYYEEEERQRGNFPDRFSGHQFPNYSSELNVNALLLGDSALYLCASNRPQIAGDHNEQFFGPGTRLTVL.

CDR3 DNA: TGTGCCACCAGCAGAGCGCAAGGCACAGCAAGCTACACCTTC. Translation gives CATSRAQGTASYTF. The rearrangement uses TRBV15 and TRBJ1-2, with no clear D. The CDR3 covers 14 residues. V was clipped by 1 base and J by 9 bases, with 15 bases between them. Looked up from germline, CDR1 is LNHNV and CDR2 is YYDKDF (reference sequence).

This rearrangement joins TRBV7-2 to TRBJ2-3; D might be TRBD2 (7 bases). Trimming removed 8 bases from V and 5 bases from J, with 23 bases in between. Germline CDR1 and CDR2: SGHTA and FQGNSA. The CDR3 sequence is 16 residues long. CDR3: CASGLIAGASGDTQYF. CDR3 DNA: TGTGCCAGCGGTCTGATCGCGGGGGCCAGCGGAGATACGCAGTATTTT.

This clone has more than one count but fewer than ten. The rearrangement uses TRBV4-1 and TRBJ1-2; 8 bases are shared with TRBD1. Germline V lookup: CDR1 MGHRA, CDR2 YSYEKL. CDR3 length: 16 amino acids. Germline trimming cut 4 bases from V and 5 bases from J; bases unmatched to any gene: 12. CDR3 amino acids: CASSRSRVRGPYGYTF. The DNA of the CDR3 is TGCGCCAGCAGCCGGTCAAGGGTCAGGGGGCCTTATGGCTACACCTTC.